This TCR beta chain is drawn from a study of T cell repertoires in cytomegalovirus infection. TCRdb recomputed calls from the reads with MiXCR, one row per CDR3 protein. In the table there are around 530,000 distinct CDR3 sequences, about 26% of which are singletons. The TCR originated in a human donor in good health (CMV status not recorded). Some clones in this sample may be carry-over from other donors' samples. The sequencing sample was made of PBMCs.

CDR3 amino acids: CASSRALEETQYF. The CDR3 DNA follows: TGTGCCAGTTCGAGGGCACTGGAGGAGACCCAGTACTTC. The chain has TRBV19 and TRBJ2-5; D is possibly TRBD2 (5 bases). From germline, CDR1 is LNHDA and CDR2 SQIVND (reference sequence). The CDR3 is 13 amino acids. V gave up 8 bases and J gave up 5 bases, with 15 bases separating them.